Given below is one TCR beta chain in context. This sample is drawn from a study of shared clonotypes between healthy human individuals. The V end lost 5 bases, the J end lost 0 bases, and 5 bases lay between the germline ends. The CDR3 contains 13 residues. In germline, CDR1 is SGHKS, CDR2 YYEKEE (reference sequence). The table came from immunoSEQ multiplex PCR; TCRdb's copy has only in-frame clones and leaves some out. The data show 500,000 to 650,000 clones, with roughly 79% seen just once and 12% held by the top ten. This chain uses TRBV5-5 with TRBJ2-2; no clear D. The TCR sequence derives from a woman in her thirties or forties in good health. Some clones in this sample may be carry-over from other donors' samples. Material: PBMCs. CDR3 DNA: TGTGCCAGCAGTCGGTCGAACACCGGGGAGCTGTTTTTT. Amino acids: CASSRSNTGELFF.